This entry concerns a single TCR beta chain. Between the trimmed V and J ends, which lost 6 bases and 8 bases, there was a span of 13 bases. CDR3 length: 12 residues. CDR1 and CDR2 from the germline V gene are SEHNR and FQNEAQ (reference sequence). The repertoire was sequenced with immunoSEQ multiplex PCR; TCRdb's copy has only in-frame clones and lacks some. The sample comprises some 400,000 clones, about four fifths of which are singletons, and 0.85% to 1.3% rests with the top ten. The sample is drawn from a study of blood T cell repertoires in COVID-19. As for the study in general: COVID-19 samples collected from the United States, Italy and Spain covered acute and convalescent phases.

J is TRBJ1-2 and V is TRBV7-9, with a weak D call TRBD1 (6 bases). The sample taken for sequencing was peripheral blood. This TCR came from a human donor with acute or convalescent COVID-19. The donor label of this sample is uncertain. This CDR3 is CASRRDQGGYTF. The CDR3 bases are TGTGCCAGCAGGAGAGACCAGGGGGGCTACACCTTC. Full variable domain (missing parts from reference TRBV7-9 and TRBJ1-2): DTGVSQNPRHKITKRGQNVTFRCDPISEHNRLYWYRQTLGQGPEFLTYFQNEAQLEKSRLLSDRFSAERPKGSFSTLEIQRTEQGDSAMYLCASRRDQGGYTFGSGTRLTVV.